The 30 T cell receptor beta chains in this list originate from one sample, sequenced in a study of prognosis after radiotherapy for stage I lung cancer. By two-round multiplex PCR, the TCR beta CDR3 was amplified from genomic DNA. Individual primers that were specific to each TRBV and TRBJ gene served in first-round PCR. TCRdb called the multiplex PCR reads again in MiXCR, with one record for every CDR3 protein. The sample has around 18,000 distinct CDR3 sequences, over 25% seen once. This specimen consisted of PBMCs, obtained before or after stereotactic body radiation therapy (not recorded which). All receptors derive from a donor at least 50 years old with non-small cell lung cancer.

Comment on this clonotype: A junction boundary mismatches the germline segment, possibly from a read error. The chain employs TRBV6-1 and TRBJ1-1; 8 bases agree with TRBD1. Germline assignment: CDR1 MNHNS and CDR2 SASEGT. CDR3 length: 13 residues. CDR3 protein: CASSRTGINEALF. CDR3 coding DNA: TGTGCCAGCAGTCGGACAGGGATCAATGAAGCTTTATTT.

This clonotype came up many times. The J gene is TRBJ2-3, the V gene TRBV6-9; D is perhaps TRBD2 (5 bases). The V end was cut by 3 bases, the J end by 0 bases, with 10 bases between. Germline V gene data show CDR1 as MNHGY and CDR2 as SVAAGI. This CDR3 contains 15 residues. The DNA of the CDR3 is TGTGCCAGCAGTTACCCCCGCGGGAGCACAGATACGCAGTATTTT. This encodes CASSYPRGSTDTQYF.

The chain joins TRBV6-9 to TRBJ1-6; unclear D gene. The V gene's germline CDR1 is MNHGY and CDR2 SVAAGI. The germline V and J ends were trimmed by 3 bases and 10 bases, with 22 bases remaining between them. The CDR3 spans 17 residues. The chain's CDR3 is CASSYDSRRGGNSPLHF. In DNA form, the CDR3 reads TGTGCCAGCAGTTACGATAGTCGGAGAGGAGGGAACTCACCCCTCCACTTT.

This clonotype has at least ten counts. This chain joins TRBV12-3 or TRBV12-4 and TRBJ2-4, with D hard to call. The V end was cut by 1 base, the J end by 0 bases, with 10 bases between. This CDR3 is built from 16 residues. DNA of the CDR3: TGTGCCAGCAGTTTAGGGAATAATTTAGCCAAAAACATTCAGTACTTC. The encoded protein is CASSLGNNLAKNIQYF.

This clonotype was observed many times. The J gene is TRBJ1-6, the V gene TRBV5-4; TRBD1 agrees at 12 bases. This CDR3 has 16 amino acids. CDR1 is SGHNT and CDR2 is YYREEE in the germline V gene (reference sequence). V gave up 4 bases and J gave up 7 bases; unmatched junction bases: 6. The chain's CDR3 is CASSGGQGAGNSPLHF. The CDR3 DNA reads as TGTGCCAGCAGCGGGGGACAGGGGGCGGGAAATTCACCCCTCCACTTT.

This clonotype has at least ten counts. V usage is TRBV24-1 and J usage is TRBJ1-5; no clear D gene. Trimming removed 3 bases from V and 1 base from J, with 15 bases in between. The CDR3 extends over 17 amino acids. Germline V lookup: CDR1 KGHDR, CDR2 SFDVKD. The CDR3 is CATSDGRGLGSNQPQHF. As DNA, the CDR3 is TGTGCCACCAGTGATGGGCGAGGCCTAGGAAGCAATCAGCCCCAGCATTTT.

This clonotype was observed many times. This chain joins TRBV7-2 and TRBJ2-1, with a tentative D call TRBD2 (5 bases). Germline V gene data show CDR1 as SGHTA and CDR2 as FQGNSA. V shed 5 bases and J shed 9 bases, with 14 bases lying between them. The CDR3 is 13 amino acids. For the CDR3, the DNA is TGTGCCAGCAGCGAGCCCCGGGGTGCTGAGCAGTTCTTC. Protein product: CASSEPRGAEQFF.

The table lists this clonotype with many counts. The rearrangement links TRBV15 to TRBJ2-1, with 10 bases that match TRBD2. Trimming took 0 bases from V and 7 from J; bases not matched to a gene: 6. The CDR3 consists of 16 residues. CDR1 LNHNV and CDR2 YYDKDF come from the germline V gene (reference sequence). In DNA, the CDR3 is TGTGCCACCAGCAGAGATACGCTAGCGGGAGCTAATGAGCAGTTCTTC. Its translation: CATSRDTLAGANEQFF.

There are many counts of this clonotype. The chain links TRBV20-1 to TRBJ2-7; 11 nucleotides line up with TRBD2. This CDR3 has 12 amino acids. Germline lookup yields CDR1 DFQATT and CDR2 SNEGSKA (reference sequence). V dropped 6 bases and J dropped 11; count of bases not matched to a gene: 9. In DNA form, the CDR3 reads TGCAGTGCGGGGGGACTAGCGGTCAGCAAGTACTTC. Its translation: CSAGGLAVSKYF.

Remarks on this clonotype: A read error is the likely source, as a far larger clone sits one nucleotide away. The gene calls are TRBV6-1 and TRBJ2-7; 7 bases match TRBD2. V was pared by 7 bases and J by 2 bases, with 8 bases of the junction left unmatched. The CDR3 is 14 residues long. Per the germline V gene, CDR1 is MNHNS and CDR2 is SASEGT. The CDR3 DNA is TGTGCCAGCATTTACCTCGCGGGAGCCTACGAGCAGTACTTC. Amino acids: CASIYLAGAYEQYF.

This clonotype is medium-sized in the sample. V and J are TRBV28 and TRBJ1-5; the match to TRBD1 covers 10 bases. Germline trimming cut 3 bases from V and 3 bases from J; bases unmatched to any gene: 11. CDR1 is MDHEN, CDR2 SYDVKM, per germline. This CDR3 has 18 amino acids. The CDR3 loop is CASSLPTFDRGHNQPQHF. The CDR3 DNA is TGTGCCAGCAGTTTGCCAACCTTCGACAGGGGGCACAATCAGCCCCAGCATTTT.

The chain combines TRBV7-2 with TRBJ2-3; D is uncertain. The CDR3 loop spans 12 amino acids. The ends were cut back, 2 bases at V and 6 bases at J, with 6 bases in the middle. Per the germline V gene, CDR1 is SGHTA and CDR2 is FQGNSA. The CDR3 DNA follows: TGTGCCAGCAGCTTACTCAAGGATACGCAGTATTTT. This sequence encodes CASSLLKDTQYF.

This clonotype was recorded at least ten times. The chain carries TRBV7-8 and TRBJ2-3; D remains ambiguous. This CDR3 is 11 amino acids long. The germline V and J ends were trimmed by 6 bases and 3 bases, with 4 bases remaining between them. The V gene's germline CDR1 is SGHVS and CDR2 FQNEAQ. DNA for the CDR3: TGTGCCAGCAGGGGGACAGATACGCAGTATTTT. This codes for CASRGTDTQYF.

Turning to this clonotype: A read error may explain this, as a much larger clone is one base away. The rearrangement links TRBV6-4 to TRBJ2-1; 9 bases are a match to TRBD2. Germline lookup yields CDR1 MRHNA and CDR2 SNTAGT. The trim removed 8 bases at V and 4 bases at J, leaving 6 bases unmatched. This CDR3 contains 14 residues. This CDR3 is CASRDGLAYNEQFF. CDR3 bases: TGTGCCAGCCGGGATGGACTAGCGTACAATGAGCAGTTCTTC.

Concerning this clonotype itself: A much bigger clone sits one base away, suggesting this may be a read error. This sequence joins TRBV5-6 and TRBJ2-3, with 9 bases aligning to TRBD2. The CDR3 is 16 amino acids. Germline-derived CDR1 and CDR2 are SGHDT and YYEEEE. The ends lost 7 bases at V and 2 bases at J; junction bases unmatched: 11. The CDR3: CASGGNSGSVTDTQYF. The CDR3 bases are TGTGCCAGCGGCGGAAATAGCGGGAGCGTCACAGATACGCAGTATTTT.

Many counts were recorded for this clonotype. The chain recombines TRBV12-3 or TRBV12-4 with TRBJ1-5; a weak D match, TRBD1 (5 bases). The CDR3 contains 13 residues. Deletions cut 0 bases from V and 7 bases from J, with 7 bases between. CDR3 in amino acids: CASSLAGGQPQHF. The CDR3 DNA is TGTGCCAGCAGTTTAGCGGGGGGACAGCCCCAGCATTTT.

This clonotype has at least ten counts. The rearrangement uses TRBV4-3 and TRBJ1-2, with a possible D match to TRBD1 (6 bases). This CDR3 is 15 amino acids long. V lost 4 bases, J lost 7 bases, and 19 bases lay in between. CDR1 and CDR2 from the germline V gene are LGHNA and YSLEER. CDR3 sequence (DNA): TGCGCCAGCAGCCCAGCCGTCCAGGGGTTTTTTGGCTACACCTTC. This translates into CASSPAVQGFFGYTF.

This clonotype showed up many times. The rearrangement uses TRBV20-1 and TRBJ2-3; D is ambiguous. Germline-derived CDR1 and CDR2 are DFQATT and SNEGSKA (reference sequence). This CDR3 is built from 14 residues. Trimming shortened V by 0 bases and J by 5 bases, and 12 bases separated the two germline ends. The CDR3 sequence is CSARDTVSRDTQYF. Here the CDR3 DNA reads TGCAGTGCTAGAGATACGGTCAGTCGAGATACGCAGTATTTT.

This clonotype was counted a few times. The CDR3 sequence: CASIGVLVFRDTQYF. DNA for the CDR3: TGTGCCAGCATCGGGGTCTTGGTTTTCAGAGATACGCAGTATTTT. V is TRBV5-8 and J is TRBJ2-3; TRBD2 is a possible D gene (5 bases). V was clipped by 6 bases and J by 5 bases, with 19 bases between them. The CDR3 spans 15 residues. Germline-derived CDR1 and CDR2 are SGHTS and YDEGEE.

The chain has TRBV28 and TRBJ2-7, with 9 bases aligning to TRBD1. The CDR3 has 15 residues. J lost 6 bases, V lost 4 bases, and 10 bases had no gene match. Per germline, CDR1 MDHEN and CDR2 SYDVKM. The CDR3 coding sequence is TGTGCCAGCAGTTCCCCGGGACAGGGTATATGCGAGCAGTACTTC. Translated: CASSSPGQGICEQYF.

This clonotype came up many times. The V and J genes are TRBV20-1 and TRBJ2-5; tentatively, D is TRBD2 (6 bases). The germline V gene encodes CDR1 DFQATT and CDR2 SNEGSKA (reference sequence). The CDR3 runs 11 residues. V was clipped by 3 bases and J by 4 bases, with 6 bases between them. The CDR3 DNA reads as TGCAGTGCTAGCGGGAGAGAGACCCAGTACTTC. Translation: CSASGRETQYF.

This clonotype was seen ten or more times. In DNA, the CDR3 is TGTGCCAGCAGCTTAGAGGGGGTGAGCCAGGGGAAAGAGACCCAGTACTTC. Its translation: CASSLEGVSQGKETQYF. The rearrangement joins TRBV11-3 to TRBJ2-5; perhaps TRBD1 as D (6 bases). Deletions cut 0 bases from V and 3 bases from J, with 17 bases between. Germline loops: CDR1 SGHNT, CDR2 YENEEA. CDR3 length equals 17 residues.

Comments on this clonotype: A single base separates this from a much larger clone, so it may be a read error. The chain recombines TRBV15 with TRBJ2-3; tentatively, D is TRBD2 (5 bases). The CDR3 extends over 17 amino acids. Germline lookup yields CDR1 LNHNV and CDR2 YYDKDF (reference sequence). The CDR3 is CATSRDSGVRASDMQYF. The CDR3, as DNA: TGTGCCACCAGCAGAGATAGTGGCGTGAGGGCTTCAGATATGCAGTATTTT.

To note about this clonotype: This clone may be a read error of a much larger clone one base away. The chain recombines TRBV5-4 with TRBJ2-2, with D perhaps assigned TRBD1 or TRBD2 (6 bases each). The ends were cut back, 4 bases at V and 5 bases at J, with 15 bases in the middle. The CDR3 totals 15 residues. Per the germline V gene, CDR1 is SGHNT and CDR2 is YYREEE (reference sequence). The CDR3 loop is CASSRGRATTGELFF. DNA for the CDR3: TGTGCCAGCAGCCGGGGGCGAGCGACTACCGGGGAGCTGTTTTTT.

A remark on this clonotype: A far larger clone is a single base away, which makes a read error likely. The V gene is TRBV6-4, the J gene TRBJ2-1; the D gene is possibly TRBD2 (7 bases). Germline V gene sequence: CDR1 MRHNA, CDR2 SNTAGT. V dropped 5 bases and J dropped 5 bases, with 19 bases sitting between them. The CDR3 length is 16 residues. The DNA of the CDR3 is TGTGCCAGCAGTTACACGATCGGGGGGCCCAACAATGAGCAGTTCTTC. This codes for CASSYTIGGPNNEQFF.

This clonotype has only a few counts. The chain is built from TRBV20-1 and TRBJ2-3, with 8 bases aligning to TRBD1. V lost 3 bases, J lost 1 base, and 3 bases stayed unmatched. Germline values: CDR1 DFQATT, CDR2 SNEGSKA (reference sequence). The CDR3 contains 14 residues. The CDR3 coding sequence is TGCAGTGCTAGGCCGGGACAGGGCACAGATACGCAGTATTTT. The encoded protein is CSARPGQGTDTQYF.

In the case of this clonotype: Since no conserved phenylalanine or tryptophan closes the CDR3, a read error is the likely cause. It is unclear where the CDR3 begins or ends on the DNA, so no DNA is shown, and the CDR3 is as TCRdb lists it. The chain is built from TRBV6-1 and TRBJ2-7. The CDR3 is made up of 10 amino acids, end residues included. CDR1 is MNHNS, CDR2 SASEGT, per germline. The CDR3 sequence is CASSEVREYL.

This clonotype was observed many times. The rearrangement joins TRBV24-1 to TRBJ2-5; perhaps TRBD1 as D (8 bases). The germline V gene has CDR1 KGHDR and CDR2 SFDVKD. The CDR3 contains 15 residues. The germline V and J ends were trimmed by 4 bases and 5 bases, with 16 bases remaining between them. The CDR3 region is CATSDSRGRGETQYF. The CDR3 coding sequence is TGTGCCACCAGTGACTCCAGGGGGCGGGGGGAGACCCAGTACTTC.

With regard to this clonotype: Only one base separates this from a far larger clonotype, so it likely reflects a read error. The chain links TRBV12-3 or TRBV12-4 to TRBJ2-5; 7 nucleotides agree with TRBD2. The last part of the DNA fits TRBJ2-1 better; the J call may be wrong. The CDR3 runs to 12 residues. This CDR3 is CASSRGRNEQFF. The CDR3 coding sequence is TGTGCCAGCAGTCGCGGGAGAAATGAGCAGTTCTTC.

The chain carries TRBV24-1 and TRBJ2-7; 7 bases line up with TRBD1. V was clipped by 4 bases and J by 0 bases; unmatched bases: 5. The CDR3 has 15 amino acids. Germline values: CDR1 KGHDR, CDR2 SFDVKD. The CDR3, as DNA: TGTGCCACCAGTGAGAGGACAGGTAGCTCCTACGAGCAGTACTTC. This gives the protein CATSERTGSSYEQYF.